The rows below give T cell receptor beta chains drawn from one sample of a study of blood T cell repertoires in COVID-19. Profiling relied on immunoSEQ multiplex PCR, and the TCRdb table lists in-frame clones only, not all of them. Found here are over 150,000 clones, approximately 91% of them singletons; the top ten hold approximately 5%. The sample consisted of peripheral blood. These receptor sequences come from a man in his late teens or twenties with COVID-19, enrolled during active disease. CDR3s leave out the opening cysteine and the closing phenylalanine or tryptophan. Each record gives: V gene, J gene, CDR3 length, CDR3 protein.

TRBV7-9,TRBJ1-6,13,ASRNPGTAGSPLH
TRBV6-5,TRBJ2-7,12,ASSYRQGAYEQY
TRBV28,TRBJ2-1,13,ASRGGENSYNEQF
TRBV4-3,TRBJ2-1,15,ASSQQPGLAVYNEQF
TRBV19,TRBJ2-1,11,ASSTSGVYEQF
TRBV7-6,TRBJ2-7,13,ASSPGWTGAYEQY
TRBV28,TRBJ1-2,14,ASKLDRQGERYGYT
TRBV19,TRBJ2-7,12,ASSDTGGSYEQY
TRBV9,TRBJ1-3,16,ASSGRSPEGGSGNTIY
TRBV18,TRBJ2-1,14,ASSRRTGGSDNEQF
TRBV6-5,TRBJ1-5,11,ATSRGRAQPQH
TRBV29-1,TRBJ1-1,11,SVVGTGGTEAF
TRBV2,TRBJ1-1,14,ASSARQGARGTEAF
TRBV19,TRBJ1-5,11,AGGGTGNQPQH
TRBV11-3,TRBJ2-7,11,ASSTDSSYEQY
TRBV5-1,TRBJ2-2,16,ASSLVRLASGRAGELF
TRBV30,TRBJ1-5,12,AWSDRESNQPQH
TRBV27,TRBJ2-7,14,ASSLSRTGALIEQY
TRBV28,TRBJ2-1,12,ASSLPGGDNEQF
TRBV11-3,TRBJ2-1,11,ASSLDLNSEQF
TRBV2,TRBJ2-7,15,ASSEGGQGLSSYEQY
TRBV19,TRBJ2-7,13,ASSIIAGGLYEQY
TRBV5-1,TRBJ1-2,14,ASSPGVEVLIGGYT
TRBV5-1,TRBJ2-1,12,ASSLRGSYNEQF
TRBV4-3,TRBJ2-1,14,ASSQELAGVVYEQF
TRBV6-4,TRBJ2-1,13,ASSRGLAEPNEQF
TRBV21-1,TRBJ1-2,12,ASSKGRVTYGYT
TRBV29-1,TRBJ1-2,9,SVLGAGGYT
TRBV28,TRBJ1-1,12,ATQTGLANTEAF
TRBV2,TRBJ1-4,12,ASRPTGAWEKLL
TRBV7-8,TRBJ2-1,14,ASSRNGLAGSNEQF
TRBV27,TRBJ2-7,11,ASSWTGVDEQY
TRBV9,TRBJ2-1,14,ASSVEGVVSGNEQF
TRBV24-1,TRBJ2-3,11,ATSRLGGNTQY